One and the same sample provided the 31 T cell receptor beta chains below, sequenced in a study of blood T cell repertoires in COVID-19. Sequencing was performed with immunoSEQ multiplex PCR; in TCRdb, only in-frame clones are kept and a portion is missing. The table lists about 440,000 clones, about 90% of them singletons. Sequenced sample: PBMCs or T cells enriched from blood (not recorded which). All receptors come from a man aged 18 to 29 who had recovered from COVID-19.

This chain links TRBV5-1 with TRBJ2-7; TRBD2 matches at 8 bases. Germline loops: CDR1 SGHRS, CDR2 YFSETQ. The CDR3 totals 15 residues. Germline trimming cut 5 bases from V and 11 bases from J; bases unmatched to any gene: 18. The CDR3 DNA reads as TGCGCCAGCAGACAGAGCGGGACTAGGGATACGAGGGAGTACTTC. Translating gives CASRQSGTRDTREYF.

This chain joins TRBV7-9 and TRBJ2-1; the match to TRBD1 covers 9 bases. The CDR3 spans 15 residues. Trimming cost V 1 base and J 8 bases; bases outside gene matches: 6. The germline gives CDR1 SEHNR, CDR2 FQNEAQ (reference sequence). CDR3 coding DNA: TGTGCCAGCAGCTTAGGGACAGGGGATTGGGATGAGCAGTTCTTC. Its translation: CASSLGTGDWDEQFF.

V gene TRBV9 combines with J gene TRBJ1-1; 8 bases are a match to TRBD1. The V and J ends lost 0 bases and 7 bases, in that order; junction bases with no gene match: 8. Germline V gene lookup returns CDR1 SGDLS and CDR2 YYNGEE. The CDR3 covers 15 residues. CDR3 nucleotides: TGTGCCAGCAGCGTAGGGGGCACAGGGGGTAGTGAAGCTTTCTTT. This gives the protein CASSVGGTGGSEAFF.

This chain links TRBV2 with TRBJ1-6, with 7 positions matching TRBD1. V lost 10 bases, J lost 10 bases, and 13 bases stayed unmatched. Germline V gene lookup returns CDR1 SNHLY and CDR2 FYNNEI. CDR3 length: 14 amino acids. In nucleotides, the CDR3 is TGTGCCACCTATGGGACAGACGGGGTATCACCCCTCCACTTT. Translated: CATYGTDGVSPLHF.

This chain's CDR3 is CASSVGGYSPLHF. In DNA form, the CDR3 reads TGTGCCAGCAGCGTAGGTGGCTATTCACCCCTCCACTTT. The rearrangement joins TRBV9 to TRBJ1-6, with D unclear. CDR3 length equals 13 residues. The germline CDR1 and CDR2 sequences are SGDLS and YYNGEE. Trimming cost V 0 bases and J 8 bases, with 6 bases left between them.

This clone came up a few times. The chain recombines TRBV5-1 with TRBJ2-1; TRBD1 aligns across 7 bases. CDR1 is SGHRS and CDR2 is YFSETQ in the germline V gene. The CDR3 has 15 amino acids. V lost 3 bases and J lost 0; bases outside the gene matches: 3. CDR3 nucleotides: TGCGCCAGCAGCTCTTCAGGGGGCTCCTACAATGAGCAGTTCTTC. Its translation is CASSSSGGSYNEQFF.

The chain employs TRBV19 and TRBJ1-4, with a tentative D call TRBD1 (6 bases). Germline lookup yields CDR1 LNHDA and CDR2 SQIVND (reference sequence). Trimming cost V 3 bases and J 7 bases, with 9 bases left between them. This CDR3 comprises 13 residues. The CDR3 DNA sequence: TGTGCCAGTAGTATCACACAGGGTGAAAAACTGTTTTTT. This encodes CASSITQGEKLFF.

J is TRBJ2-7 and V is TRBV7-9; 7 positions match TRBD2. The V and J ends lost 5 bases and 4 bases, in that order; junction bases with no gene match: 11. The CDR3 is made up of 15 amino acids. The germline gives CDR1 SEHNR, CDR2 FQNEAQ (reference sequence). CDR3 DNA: TGTGCCAGCAGCCCCATGGGGGAGGGGAGGTACGAGCAGTACTTC. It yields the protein CASSPMGEGRYEQYF.

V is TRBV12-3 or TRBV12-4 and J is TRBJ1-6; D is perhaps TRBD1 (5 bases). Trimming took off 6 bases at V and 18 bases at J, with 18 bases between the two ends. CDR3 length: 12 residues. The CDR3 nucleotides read TGTGCCAGCAGCATAAAAGGCAGGGTCCCCCACTTT. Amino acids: CASSIKGRVPHF.

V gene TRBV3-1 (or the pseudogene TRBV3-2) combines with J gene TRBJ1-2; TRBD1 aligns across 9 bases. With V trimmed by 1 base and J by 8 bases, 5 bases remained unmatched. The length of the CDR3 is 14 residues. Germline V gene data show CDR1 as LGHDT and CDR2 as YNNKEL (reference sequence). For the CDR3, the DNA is TGTGCCAGCAGCCAAGTGGGGGACAGGGAAGGCTACACCTTC. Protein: CASSQVGDREGYTF.

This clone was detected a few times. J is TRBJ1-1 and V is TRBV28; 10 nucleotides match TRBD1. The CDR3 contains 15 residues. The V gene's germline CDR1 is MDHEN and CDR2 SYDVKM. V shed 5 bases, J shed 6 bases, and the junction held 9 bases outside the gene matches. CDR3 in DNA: TGTGCCAGCAGTCCCCGGACAGGGGGGATAGCTGAAGCTTTCTTT. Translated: CASSPRTGGIAEAFF. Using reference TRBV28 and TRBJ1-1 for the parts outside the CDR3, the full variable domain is DVKVTQSSRYLVKRTGEKVFLECVQDMDHENMFWYRQDPGLGLRLIYFSYDVKMKEKGDIPEGYSVSREKKERFSLILESASTNQTSMYLCASSPRTGGIAEAFFGQGTRLTVV.

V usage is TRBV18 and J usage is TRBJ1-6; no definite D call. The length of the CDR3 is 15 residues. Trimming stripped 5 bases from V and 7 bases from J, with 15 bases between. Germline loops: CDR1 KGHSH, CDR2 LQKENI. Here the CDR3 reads CASSSNFDGNSPLHF. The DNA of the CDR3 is TGTGCCAGCTCATCAAACTTCGACGGGAATTCACCCCTCCACTTT.

The CDR3 reads CAISETGHSNQPQHF. The CDR3 DNA is TGTGCCATCAGTGAAACGGGTCATAGCAATCAGCCCCAGCATTTT. The chain employs TRBV10-3 and TRBJ1-5, with D hard to call. V lost 3 bases to trimming and J lost 0 bases, with 9 bases between them. The CDR3 sequence is 15 residues long. The V gene's germline CDR1 is ENHRY and CDR2 SYGVKD.

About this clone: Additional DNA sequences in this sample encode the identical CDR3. CDR3 sequence reads: CASSLGQKETQYF. In DNA form, the CDR3 reads TGTGCCAGCAGCTTGGGACAAAAAGAGACCCAGTACTTC. This chain links TRBV11-2 with TRBJ2-5; D is possibly TRBD1 (6 bases). The CDR3 spans 13 residues. V was shortened by 3 bases and J by 3 bases, with 8 bases between the two germline ends. Germline CDR1 SGHAT, CDR2 FQNNGV.

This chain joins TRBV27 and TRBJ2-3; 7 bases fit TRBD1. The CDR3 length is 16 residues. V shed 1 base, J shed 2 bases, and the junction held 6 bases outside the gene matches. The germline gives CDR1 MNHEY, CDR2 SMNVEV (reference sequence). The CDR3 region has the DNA TGTGCCAGCAGTTTATTTTGGGACAGTTTCACAGATACGCAGTATTTT. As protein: CASSLFWDSFTDTQYF.

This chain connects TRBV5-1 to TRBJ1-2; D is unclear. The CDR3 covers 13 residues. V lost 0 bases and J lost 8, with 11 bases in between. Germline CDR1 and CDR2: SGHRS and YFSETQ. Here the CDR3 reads CASSLEDMEGYTF. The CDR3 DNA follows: TGCGCCAGCAGCTTGGAGGATATGGAGGGCTACACCTTC.

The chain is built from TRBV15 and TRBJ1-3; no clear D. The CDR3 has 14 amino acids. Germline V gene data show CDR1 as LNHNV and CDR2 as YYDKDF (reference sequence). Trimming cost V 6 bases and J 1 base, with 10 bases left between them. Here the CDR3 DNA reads TGTGCCACCAGTTCCGGGTCGTCTGGAAACACCATATATTTT. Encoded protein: CATSSGSSGNTIYF.

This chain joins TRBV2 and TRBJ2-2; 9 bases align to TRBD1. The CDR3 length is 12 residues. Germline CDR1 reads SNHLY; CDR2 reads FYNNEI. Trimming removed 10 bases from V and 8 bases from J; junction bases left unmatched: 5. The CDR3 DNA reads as TGTGCCAAAACGACAGGGGGAGGGGAGCTGTTTTTT. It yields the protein CAKTTGGGELFF.

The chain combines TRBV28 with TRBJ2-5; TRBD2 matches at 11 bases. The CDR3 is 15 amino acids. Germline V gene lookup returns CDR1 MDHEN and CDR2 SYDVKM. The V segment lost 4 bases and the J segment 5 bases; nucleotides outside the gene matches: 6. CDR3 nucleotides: TGTGCCAGCAGTTCCTTAGCGGGAGGGGGGGAGACCCAGTACTTC. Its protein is CASSSLAGGGETQYF.

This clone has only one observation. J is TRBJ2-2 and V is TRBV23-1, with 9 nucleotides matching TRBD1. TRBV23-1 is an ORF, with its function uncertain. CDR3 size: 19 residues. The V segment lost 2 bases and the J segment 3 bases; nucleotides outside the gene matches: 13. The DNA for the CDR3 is TGCGCCAGCAGTCAAGACAAGGGACAGGGCGCGGTTTACACCGGGGAGCTGTTTTTT. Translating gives CASSQDKGQGAVYTGELFF.

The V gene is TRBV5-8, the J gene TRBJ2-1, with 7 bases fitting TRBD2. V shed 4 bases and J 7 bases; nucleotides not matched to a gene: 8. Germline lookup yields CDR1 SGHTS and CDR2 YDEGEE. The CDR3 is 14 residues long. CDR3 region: CASSVVGRGNEQFF. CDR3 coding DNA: TGTGCCAGCAGCGTCGTCGGGCGGGGGAATGAGCAGTTCTTC.

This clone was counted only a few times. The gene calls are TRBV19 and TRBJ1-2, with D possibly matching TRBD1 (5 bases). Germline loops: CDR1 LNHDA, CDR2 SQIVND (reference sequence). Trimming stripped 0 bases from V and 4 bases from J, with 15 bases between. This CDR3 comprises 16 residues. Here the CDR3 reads CASSIDLFDSFYGYTF. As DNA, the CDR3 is TGTGCCAGTAGTATAGATCTATTTGACAGTTTCTATGGCTACACCTTC.

CDR3 DNA sequence: TGTGCCAGCAGCTTAGCAGGGGGGACGATTGAAGCTTTCTTT. The encoded protein is CASSLAGGTIEAFF. This chain joins TRBV11-2 and TRBJ1-1; 7 nucleotides align to TRBD1. V shed 1 base, J shed 7 bases, and the junction held 6 bases outside the gene matches. CDR3 size: 14 residues. Looked up from germline, CDR1 is SGHAT and CDR2 is FQNNGV.

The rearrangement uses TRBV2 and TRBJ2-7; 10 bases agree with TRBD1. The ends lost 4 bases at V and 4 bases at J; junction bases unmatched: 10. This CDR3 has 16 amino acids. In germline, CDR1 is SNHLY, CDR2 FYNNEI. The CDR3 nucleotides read TGTGCCAGCAGTGTGGCGTTGGGACAGGGGATTTACGAGCAGTACTTC. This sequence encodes CASSVALGQGIYEQYF.

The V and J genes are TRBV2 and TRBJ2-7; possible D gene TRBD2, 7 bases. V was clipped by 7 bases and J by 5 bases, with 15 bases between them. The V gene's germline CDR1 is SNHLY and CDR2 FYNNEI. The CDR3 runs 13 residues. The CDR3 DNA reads TGTGCCAGCACCCTGGGGGGGGCCCACGAGCAGTACTTC. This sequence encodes CASTLGGAHEQYF.

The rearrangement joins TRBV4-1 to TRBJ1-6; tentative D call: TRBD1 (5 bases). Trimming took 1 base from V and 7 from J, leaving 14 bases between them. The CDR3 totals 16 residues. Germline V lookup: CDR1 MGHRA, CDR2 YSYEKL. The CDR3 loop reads CASSQGSDTFNSPLHF. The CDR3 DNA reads TGCGCCAGCAGCCAAGGTTCGGACACTTTCAATTCACCCCTCCACTTT.

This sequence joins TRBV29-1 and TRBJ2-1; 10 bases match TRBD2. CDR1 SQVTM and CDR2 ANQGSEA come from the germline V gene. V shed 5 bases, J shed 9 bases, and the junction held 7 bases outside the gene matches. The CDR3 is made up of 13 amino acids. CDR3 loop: CSVKSGGAFEQFF. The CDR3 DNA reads TGCAGCGTTAAGAGCGGGGGGGCCTTTGAGCAGTTCTTC.

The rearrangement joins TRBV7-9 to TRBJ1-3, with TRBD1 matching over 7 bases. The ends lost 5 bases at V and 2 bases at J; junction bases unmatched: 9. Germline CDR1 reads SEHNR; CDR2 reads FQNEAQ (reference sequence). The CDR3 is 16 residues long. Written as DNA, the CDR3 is TGTGCCAGCAGCACCGAGGACAGGCGGCCTGGAAACACCATATATTTT. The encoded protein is CASSTEDRRPGNTIYF.

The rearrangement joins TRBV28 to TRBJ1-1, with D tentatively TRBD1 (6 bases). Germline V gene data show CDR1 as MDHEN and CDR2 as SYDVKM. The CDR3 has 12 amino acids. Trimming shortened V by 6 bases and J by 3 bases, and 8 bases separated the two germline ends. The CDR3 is CASRQGHTEAFF. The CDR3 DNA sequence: TGTGCCAGCAGACAGGGCCACACTGAAGCTTTCTTT. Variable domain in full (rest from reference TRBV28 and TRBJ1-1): DVKVTQSSRYLVKRTGEKVFLECVQDMDHENMFWYRQDPGLGLRLIYFSYDVKMKEKGDIPEGYSVSREKKERFSLILESASTNQTSMYLCASRQGHTEAFFGQGTRLTVV.

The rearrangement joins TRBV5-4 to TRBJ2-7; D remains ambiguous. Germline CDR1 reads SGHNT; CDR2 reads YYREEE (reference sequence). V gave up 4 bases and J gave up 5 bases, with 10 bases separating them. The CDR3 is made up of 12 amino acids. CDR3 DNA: TGTGCCAGCAGCCCCGCGAGTGACGAGCAGTACTTC. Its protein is CASSPASDEQYF.

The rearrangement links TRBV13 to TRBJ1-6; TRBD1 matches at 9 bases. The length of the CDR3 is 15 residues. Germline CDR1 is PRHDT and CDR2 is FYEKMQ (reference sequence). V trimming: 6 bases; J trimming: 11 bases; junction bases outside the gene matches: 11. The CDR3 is CASRLTGTGSTPLHF. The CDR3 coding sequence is TGTGCCAGCAGGTTAACCGGGACAGGGTCAACACCCCTCCACTTT.